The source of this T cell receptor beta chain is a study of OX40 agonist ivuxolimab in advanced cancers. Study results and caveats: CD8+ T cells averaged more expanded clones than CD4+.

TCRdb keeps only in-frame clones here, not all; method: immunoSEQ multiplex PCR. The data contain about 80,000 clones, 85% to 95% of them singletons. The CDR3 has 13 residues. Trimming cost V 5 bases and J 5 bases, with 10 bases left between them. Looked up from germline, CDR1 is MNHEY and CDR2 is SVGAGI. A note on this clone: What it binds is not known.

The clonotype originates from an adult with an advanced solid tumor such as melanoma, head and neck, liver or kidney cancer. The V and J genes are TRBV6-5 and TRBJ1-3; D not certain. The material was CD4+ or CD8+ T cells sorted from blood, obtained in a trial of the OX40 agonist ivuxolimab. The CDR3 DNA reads TGTGCCAGCAGTGCTTTACAGAGAAACACCATATATTTT. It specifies CASSALQRNTIYF.